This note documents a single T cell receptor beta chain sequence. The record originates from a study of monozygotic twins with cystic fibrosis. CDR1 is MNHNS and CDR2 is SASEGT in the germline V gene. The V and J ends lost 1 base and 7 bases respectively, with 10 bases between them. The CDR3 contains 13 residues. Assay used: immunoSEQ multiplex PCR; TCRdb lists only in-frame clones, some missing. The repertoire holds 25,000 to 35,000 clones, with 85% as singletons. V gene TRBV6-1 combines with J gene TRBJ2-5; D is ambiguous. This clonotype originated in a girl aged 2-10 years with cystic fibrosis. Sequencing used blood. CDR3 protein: CASSEDPFRTQYF. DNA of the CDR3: TGTGCCAGCAGTGAAGACCCATTTCGGACCCAGTACTTC.